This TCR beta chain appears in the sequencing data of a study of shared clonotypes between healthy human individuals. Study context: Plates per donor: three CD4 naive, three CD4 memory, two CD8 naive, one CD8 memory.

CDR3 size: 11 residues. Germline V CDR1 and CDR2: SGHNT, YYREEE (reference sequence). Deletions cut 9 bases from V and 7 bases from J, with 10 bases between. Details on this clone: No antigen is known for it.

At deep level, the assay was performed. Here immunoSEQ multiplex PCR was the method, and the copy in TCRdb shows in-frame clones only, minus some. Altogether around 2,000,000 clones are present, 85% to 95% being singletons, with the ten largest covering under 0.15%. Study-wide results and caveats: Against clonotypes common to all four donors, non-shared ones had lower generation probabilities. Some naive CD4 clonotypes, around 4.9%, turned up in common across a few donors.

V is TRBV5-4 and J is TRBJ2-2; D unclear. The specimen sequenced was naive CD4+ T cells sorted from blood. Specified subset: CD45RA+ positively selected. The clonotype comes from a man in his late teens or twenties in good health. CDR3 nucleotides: TGTGCCACCTGGTCTGGCGGGGAGCTGTTTTTT. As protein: CATWSGGELFF.